Following are 16 T cell receptor beta chains from one sample sequenced in a study of T cells in localized non-small cell lung cancer. Some clones are missing from TCRdb's copy, which holds only in-frame ones; the method was immunoSEQ multiplex PCR. The profile shows under 70,000 clones, roughly 88% of them singletons. Here the sequenced sample was peripheral blood, taken before any cancer treatment. The source is a woman aged 35-70 years with stage I lung adenocarcinoma.

This chain joins TRBV29-1 and TRBJ1-2; no firm D call. There are 12 residues in the CDR3. V was cut by 4 bases and J by 7 bases, with 13 bases left in between. Germline assignment: CDR1 SQVTM and CDR2 ANQGSEA. DNA of the CDR3: TGCAGCGTTGTAACGGCCCTTTTTGGCTACACCTTC. Translating gives CSVVTALFGYTF.

The V gene is TRBV2, the J gene TRBJ2-3; D is unclear. CDR1 is SNHLY and CDR2 is FYNNEI in the germline V gene. The length of the CDR3 is 14 residues. The V gene lost 4 bases and the J gene lost 5 bases, with 13 bases spanning the gap. The CDR3 DNA follows: TGTGCCAGCAGTGGCCGGAGTCAAAGAGATACGCAGTATTTT. Its protein is CASSGRSQRDTQYF. Full variable domain (remainder filled in from reference TRBV2 and TRBJ2-3): EPEVTQTPSHQVTQMGQEVILRCVPISNHLYFYWYRQILGQKVEFLVSFYNNEISEKSEIFDDQFSVERPDGSNFTLKIRSTKLEDSAMYFCASSGRSQRDTQYFGPGTRLTVL.

V usage is TRBV28 and J usage is TRBJ2-1; the D call may be TRBD1 or TRBD2 (5 bases each). The germline V and J ends were trimmed by 5 bases and 8 bases, with 22 bases remaining between them. CDR1 MDHEN and CDR2 SYDVKM come from the germline V gene. This CDR3 has 16 amino acids. The CDR3, as DNA: TGTGCCAGCAGTCCGCTAAGACAGTCCTTCGGGGATGAGCAGTTCTTC. It yields the protein CASSPLRQSFGDEQFF.

This chain uses TRBV20-1 with TRBJ2-3; no clear D. The CDR3 covers 11 residues. Germline CDR1 is DFQATT and CDR2 is SNEGSKA (reference sequence). With 3 bases removed from V and 8 bases from J, the gap between germline ends came to 9 bases. CDR3 in amino acids: CSARRPGTQYF. CDR3 DNA: TGCAGTGCTAGGAGGCCGGGTACGCAGTATTTT.

This rearrangement joins TRBV29-1 to TRBJ2-2; tentatively, D is TRBD1 (6 bases). V was trimmed by 7 bases and J by 2 bases, leaving 14 bases between them. The CDR3 has 14 amino acids. Per the germline V gene, CDR1 is SQVTM and CDR2 is ANQGSEA. The DNA for the CDR3 is TGCAGCGCTCGCGACAGGTCCAACACCGGGGAGCTGTTTTTT. It is translated as CSARDRSNTGELFF.

The chain employs TRBV29-1 and TRBJ1-2, with D maybe TRBD1 (5 bases). Trimming cost V 3 bases and J 0 bases, with 8 bases left between them. CDR1 is SQVTM, CDR2 ANQGSEA, per germline. The CDR3 extends over 13 amino acids. This chain's CDR3 is CSVEGETNYGYTF. In DNA form, the CDR3 reads TGCAGCGTTGAGGGGGAGACTAACTATGGCTACACCTTC. Looking up the rest from reference TRBV29-1 and TRBJ1-2 gives the full variable domain: SAVISQKPSRDICQRGTSLTIQCQVDSQVTMMFWYRQQPGQSLTLIATANQGSEATYESGFVIDKFPISRPNLTFSTLTVSNMSPEDSSIYLCSVEGETNYGYTFGSGTRLTVV.

This clone was seen a handful of times. Other DNA sequences in the same sample also yield this CDR3. V and J are TRBV9 and TRBJ1-3, with a tentative D call TRBD1 (5 bases). Germline V gene data show CDR1 as SGDLS and CDR2 as YYNGEE. The CDR3 consists of 15 residues. Trimming shortened V by 0 bases and J by 0 bases, and 7 bases separated the two germline ends. The CDR3 region has the DNA TGTGCCAGCAGCGTAGAGGGGATCTCTGGAAACACCATATATTTT. Translation: CASSVEGISGNTIYF.

The chain links TRBV12-5 to TRBJ1-1, with 11 bases that match TRBD1. Germline CDR1 LGHNT, CDR2 FRNRAP. V was clipped by 4 bases and J by 0 bases; unmatched bases: 10. The CDR3 sequence is 18 residues long. The CDR3 sequence is CASGWPPGTGGVNTEAFF. The CDR3, as DNA: TGTGCTAGTGGTTGGCCCCCCGGGACAGGGGGGGTGAACACTGAAGCTTTCTTT.

This clone occurred a few times. This chain links TRBV25-1 with TRBJ1-2, with D possibly TRBD1 on 5 matching bases. Trimming removed 10 bases from V and 4 bases from J, with 7 bases in between. Germline CDR1 reads MGHDK; CDR2 reads SYGVNS. The CDR3 extends over 10 amino acids. Here the CDR3 DNA reads TGTGCCACCAGGGCCTATGGCTACACCTTC. Protein: CATRAYGYTF.

The chain uses TRBV7-8 and TRBJ2-5; a weak D match, TRBD2 (5 bases). Germline V CDR1 and CDR2: SGHVS, FQNEAQ. Between the trimmed V and J ends, which lost 2 bases and 11 bases, there was a span of 15 bases. The CDR3 spans 13 residues. CDR3 bases: TGTGCCAGCAGCTTAACGCTAGCAGTTGAGCAGTACTTC. Amino acid sequence: CASSLTLAVEQYF.

This sequence joins TRBV5-6 and TRBJ1-2; TRBD1 matches at 7 bases. V gave up 3 bases and J gave up 2 bases; unmatched junction bases: 13. The CDR3 has 17 residues. Looked up from germline, CDR1 is SGHDT and CDR2 is YYEEEE. Written as DNA, the CDR3 is TGTGCCAGCAGCTCACTTGGGACAGCGAATTGGAACTATGGCTACACCTTC. Translation: CASSSLGTANWNYGYTF.

The chain recombines TRBV11-1 with TRBJ2-7; D unclear. V lost 1 base to trimming and J lost 4 bases, with 11 bases between them. This CDR3 has 14 amino acids. Per germline, CDR1 SGHAT and CDR2 FQDESV (reference sequence). This chain's CDR3 is CASSLGGLTYEQYF. The CDR3 bases are TGTGCCAGCAGCTTAGGGGGTCTTACGTACGAGCAGTACTTC. The whole variable domain, filled in from reference TRBV11-1 and TRBJ2-7, reads EAEVAQSPRYKITEKSQAVAFWCDPISGHATLYWYRQILGQGPELLVQFQDESVVDDSQLPKDRFSAERLKGVDSTLKIQPAELGDSAMYLCASSLGGLTYEQYFGPGTRLTVT.

The chain recombines TRBV6-1 with TRBJ1-4, with D unresolved. V shed 4 bases and J shed 6 bases, with 18 bases lying between them. The CDR3 has 16 amino acids. Germline CDR1 and CDR2: MNHNS and SASEGT. The CDR3 sequence: CASSGASRAGYEKLFF. The CDR3 nucleotides are TGTGCCAGCAGTGGCGCCTCGCGGGCTGGATATGAAAAACTGTTTTTT.

The chain carries TRBV7-9 and TRBJ1-4; D remains unclear. V gave up 0 bases and J gave up 5 bases, with 7 bases separating them. This CDR3 region has 14 residues. CDR1 and CDR2 (germline): SEHNR, FQNEAQ (reference sequence). The CDR3 sequence: CASSLAPANEKLFF. In DNA, the CDR3 is TGTGCCAGCAGCTTAGCCCCGGCGAATGAAAAACTGTTTTTT.

The chain links TRBV5-1 to TRBJ1-6, with 8 bases matching TRBD1. CDR1 is SGHRS and CDR2 is YFSETQ in the germline V gene. The V gene end was trimmed by 4 bases and the J gene end by 2 bases; junction bases not matched to a gene: 5. The CDR3 sequence is 16 residues long. The CDR3 sequence is CASSPQGQAYNSPLHF. CDR3 DNA sequence: TGCGCCAGCAGCCCACAGGGACAGGCCTATAATTCACCCCTCCACTTT.

The V gene is TRBV11-2, the J gene TRBJ2-3, with TRBD2 matching over 16 bases. Germline loops: CDR1 SGHAT, CDR2 FQNNGV. Trimming at V came to 3 bases and at J to 5 bases, leaving 2 bases not matched to a gene. The CDR3 covers 16 residues. This CDR3 reads CASSLGLAGGQDTQYF. In DNA, the CDR3 is TGTGCCAGCAGCTTGGGACTAGCGGGGGGGCAAGATACGCAGTATTTT.